These 31 T cell receptor beta chains were sequenced from one sample in a study of blood T cells in healthy people across ages. The second PCR ran about 6 to 12 cycles with a sample-barcoded 5' primer and J-beta primers. TCRdb used MiXCR to reprocess the 5' RACE reads, holding one entry per CDR3 protein. This sample has more than 450,000 distinct CDR3 sequences, with roughly a quarter found just once. This same sample was also taken into another study, of T cells of mothers and their children.

The material sequenced was blood. These TCRs come from a boy between 2 and 10 years old in good health.

V usage is TRBV18 and J usage is TRBJ2-7, with unresolved D. Germline V gene lookup returns CDR1 KGHSH and CDR2 LQKENI. Trimming removed 3 bases at V and 6 bases at J, with 15 bases between. The CDR3 is 14 amino acids. In DNA form, the CDR3 reads TGTGCCAGCTCACCTCCCGGGTCACCAGGCGAGCAGTACTTC. Its protein product is CASSPPGSPGEQYF.

This clonotype was picked up a small number of times. The J gene is TRBJ1-2, the V gene TRBV20-1; TRBD1 agrees at 9 bases. Trimming cost V 0 bases and J 6 bases; bases outside gene matches: 8. Looked up from germline, CDR1 is DFQATT and CDR2 is SNEGSKA (reference sequence). There are 15 residues in the CDR3. Written as DNA, the CDR3 is TGCAGTGCTAGAGATAATACAGGGGGCGATGATGGCTACACCTTC. This translates into CSARDNTGGDDGYTF.

This clonotype was observed a few times. The chain is built from TRBV7-9 and TRBJ2-5; D ambiguous. CDR1 and CDR2 (germline): SEHNR, FQNEAQ (reference sequence). CDR3 length: 13 residues. Trimming cost V 5 bases and J 2 bases, with 9 bases left between them. The CDR3 protein is CASSTAWQETQYF. The CDR3 DNA reads TGTGCCAGCAGCACTGCTTGGCAAGAGACCCAGTACTTC.

This clonotype turned up a few times. The chain combines TRBV6-5 with TRBJ2-5; TRBD2 matches at 9 bases. The end of the DNA fits TRBJ2-1 better, so the J call may be wrong. Looked up from germline, CDR1 is MNHEY and CDR2 is SVGAGI. The CDR3 consists of 15 residues. The CDR3 is CASRKSGGFYNEQFF. CDR3 DNA: TGTGCCAGCAGAAAGAGCGGGGGGTTCTACAATGAGCAGTTCTTC.

The sample holds a few counts of this clonotype. The V call is TRBV27, the J call TRBJ1-1; 11 nucleotides agree with TRBD1. There are 16 residues in the CDR3. Trimming removed 5 bases from V and 2 bases from J; junction bases left unmatched: 7. Germline loops: CDR1 MNHEY, CDR2 SMNVEV (reference sequence). The CDR3 coding sequence is TGTGCCAGCAGTCCTCGGACAGGGGGCGGAAACACTGAAGCTTTCTTT. Translating gives CASSPRTGGGNTEAFF.

This clonotype was detected only a few times. The chain combines TRBV7-8 with TRBJ2-5; the D gene is possibly TRBD2 (6 bases). With the DNA end fitting TRBJ2-7 better, the J assignment may be wrong. The CDR3 is 15 amino acids. Germline loops: CDR1 SGHVS, CDR2 FQNEAQ. CDR3: CASSLVIAAGFEQYF. The CDR3 coding sequence is TGTGCCAGCAGCTTAGTTATAGCGGCAGGATTCGAGCAGTACTTC.

The chain links TRBV5-5 to TRBJ2-7, with 8 bases identical to TRBD1. This CDR3 region has 15 residues. V gave up 5 bases and J gave up 9 bases; unmatched junction bases: 16. CDR1 is SGHKS and CDR2 is YYEKEE in the germline V gene (reference sequence). Here the CDR3 DNA reads TGTGCCAGCAGTTTCGCAGGGGGCGCAGGGGCTGGGCAGTACTTC. This gives the protein CASSFAGGAGAGQYF. Complete variable domain (other parts from reference TRBV5-5 and TRBJ2-7): DAGVTQSPTHLIKTRGQQVTLRCSPISGHKSVSWYQQVLGQGPQFIFQYYEKEERGRGNFPDRFSARQFPNYSSELNVNALLLGDSALYLCASSFAGGAGAGQYFGPGTRLTVT.

The V gene is TRBV9, the J gene TRBJ1-1; weak D call: TRBD1 (5 bases). CDR1 SGDLS and CDR2 YYNGEE come from the germline V gene. The CDR3 consists of 16 residues. V shed 0 bases and J shed 3 bases, with 15 bases lying between them. The CDR3 nucleotides read TGTGCCAGCAGCGTAGGGGGGGGGACGGTGGACACTGAAGCTTTCTTT. Amino acid sequence: CASSVGGGTVDTEAFF. Based on the CDR3 plus reference TRBV9 and TRBJ1-1, the full variable domain is DSGVTQTPKHLITATGQRVTLRCSPRSGDLSVYWYQQSLDQGLQFLIQYYNGEERAKGNILERFSAQQFPDLHSELNLSSLELGDSALYFCASSVGGGTVDTEAFFGQGTRLTVV.

Worth noting for this clonotype: The junction differs from germline at one of its ends, possibly a read error. The chain combines TRBV6-2 or TRBV6-3 with TRBJ2-6; a weak D match, TRBD1 (5 bases). The CDR3 runs to 17 residues. The germline CDR1 and CDR2 sequences are MNHEY and SVGEGT. The CDR3 spells CASSYSFGGSGANVLPF. CDR3 nucleotides: TGTGCCAGCAGTTACTCGTTCGGTGGGTCTGGGGCCAACGTCCTGCCTTTC.

The V and J genes are TRBV19 and TRBJ1-2; 10 nucleotides match TRBD1. CDR3 length: 13 residues. V shed 10 bases and J 8 bases; nucleotides not matched to a gene: 10. CDR1 is LNHDA and CDR2 is SQIVND in the germline V gene (reference sequence). CDR3 residues: CATAAGQGRGYTF. The CDR3 coding sequence is TGTGCCACTGCGGCGGGACAGGGGCGCGGCTACACCTTC.

This clonotype was recorded a few times. The CDR3 protein is CATRSVTEGGNGYTF. Here the CDR3 DNA reads TGTGCCACCAGGAGTGTTACGGAAGGTGGAAATGGCTACACCTTC. The chain employs TRBV15 and TRBJ1-2; no clear D. This CDR3 contains 15 residues. Germline V gene lookup returns CDR1 LNHNV and CDR2 YYDKDF (reference sequence). V was shortened by 6 bases and J by 6 bases, with 20 bases between the two germline ends.

The chain uses TRBV27 and TRBJ2-7, with D perhaps matching TRBD1 (5 bases). The CDR3 consists of 14 residues. Per the germline V gene, CDR1 is MNHEY and CDR2 is SMNVEV (reference sequence). V lost 6 bases and J 3 bases, leaving 15 bases between the germline ends. CDR3 region: CASSPPGIRYEQYF. CDR3 in DNA: TGTGCCAGCAGCCCTCCAGGGATTCGCTACGAGCAGTACTTC.

This clonotype was found a few times. Here the CDR3 reads CASSGFGGTQETQYF. CDR3 bases: TGTGCCAGTAGTGGTTTCGGGGGGACCCAAGAGACCCAGTACTTC. The V gene is TRBV12-3 or TRBV12-4, the J gene TRBJ2-5; TRBD2 matches 7 bases. The V gene end was trimmed by 9 bases and the J gene end by 1 base; junction bases not matched to a gene: 11. This CDR3 comprises 15 residues.

The chain has TRBV5-1 and TRBJ2-5, with D tentatively TRBD1 or TRBD2 (5 bases each). The CDR3 has 15 amino acids. CDR1 is SGHRS and CDR2 is YFSETQ in the germline V gene. Deletions cut 7 bases from V and 4 bases from J, with 20 bases between. The CDR3 bases are TGCGCCAGCCACCCGGGACCCACGATAACAGAGACCCAGTACTTC. Protein: CASHPGPTITETQYF.

A few counts support this clonotype. The chain uses TRBV15 and TRBJ1-5; possibly TRBD1 for D (6 bases). CDR1 LNHNV and CDR2 YYDKDF come from the germline V gene (reference sequence). The germline V and J ends were trimmed by 3 bases and 3 bases, with 12 bases remaining between them. This CDR3 is 15 amino acids long. The CDR3 sequence is CATSRDSLNNQPQHF. CDR3 nucleotides: TGTGCCACCAGCAGGGACAGCCTGAACAATCAGCCCCAGCATTTT.

Only a few counts were recorded for this clonotype. The chain has TRBV20-1 and TRBJ2-7; 9 bases are a match to TRBD1. The CDR3 has 13 amino acids. The J segment lost 4 bases and the V segment lost 6 bases, leaving 7 bases of the junction unmatched. Germline V gives CDR1 DFQATT, CDR2 SNEGSKA (reference sequence). The CDR3 loop is CSAETGGGYEQYF. The CDR3 region has the DNA TGCAGTGCCGAAACAGGGGGCGGTTACGAGCAGTACTTC.

The table lists this clonotype with a few counts. The chain combines TRBV20-1 with TRBJ2-1, with TRBD2 matching 8 bases. The ends lost 4 bases at V and 3 bases at J; junction bases unmatched: 14. This CDR3 has 17 amino acids. Germline V gives CDR1 DFQATT, CDR2 SNEGSKA (reference sequence). The CDR3 DNA sequence: TGCAGTGCTATTCCCCCCCTGCGGGGACTAGGCTACAATGAGCAGTTCTTC. It codes for CSAIPPLRGLGYNEQFF.

This clonotype occurred a few times. The chain has TRBV6-2 or TRBV6-3 and TRBJ1-2; no definite D call. The CDR3 covers 15 residues. Germline assignment: CDR1 MNHEY and CDR2 SVGEGT. V gave up 0 bases and J gave up 2 bases, with 10 bases separating them. The CDR3 nucleotides are TGTGCCAGCAGTTACTCGATCGCCAGGAACTATGGCTACACCTTC. The encoded protein is CASSYSIARNYGYTF.

The V and J genes are TRBV20-1 and TRBJ2-5; TRBD1 agrees at 9 bases. In germline, CDR1 is DFQATT, CDR2 SNEGSKA (reference sequence). The CDR3 runs 14 residues. Trimming at V came to 6 bases and at J to 5 bases, leaving 10 bases not matched to a gene. CDR3 coding DNA: TGCAGTGCGGCCCGGGACAGGGATGTTGAGACCCAGTACTTC. It encodes CSAARDRDVETQYF.

This clonotype has just a few counts. The J gene is TRBJ1-2, the V gene TRBV7-9; perhaps TRBD1 as D (5 bases). This CDR3 is 12 amino acids long. V was cut by 5 bases and J by 4 bases, with 8 bases left in between. CDR1 and CDR2 (germline): SEHNR, FQNEAQ (reference sequence). The CDR3 region is CASSDGAYGYTF. Here the CDR3 DNA reads TGTGCCAGCAGCGACGGGGCCTATGGCTACACCTTC.

The rearrangement uses TRBV7-6 and TRBJ2-3; no clear D. This CDR3 is 14 amino acids long. The V end lost 1 base, the J end lost 2 bases, and 7 bases lay between the germline ends. Germline V lookup: CDR1 SGHVS, CDR2 FNYEAQ. The CDR3 bases are TGTGCCAGCAGCTTAGGCACCCTCACAGATACGCAGTATTTT. It specifies CASSLGTLTDTQYF.

In this sample, this clonotype turned up once. The gene calls are TRBV29-1 and TRBJ2-5, with 9 bases that match TRBD2. The DNA end favors TRBJ2-7, so the J call may be wrong. This CDR3 is 14 amino acids long. The germline V gene has CDR1 SQVTM and CDR2 ANQGSEA. CDR3 in amino acids: CSVQTGTSPHEQYF. CDR3 coding DNA: TGCAGCGTTCAAACCGGGACTAGCCCCCACGAGCAGTACTTC.

This clonotype was counted at least ten times. Relative to the germline gene, one junction end is altered; a read error may explain this. This sequence joins TRBV7-7 and TRBJ2-5; D is ambiguous. CDR1 is SSHAT and CDR2 is FNYEAQ in the germline V gene (reference sequence). The CDR3 totals 13 residues. The CDR3 DNA is TGTGCTAGCAGCTTACCGGGTGGGGAGACCCAGTACTTC. Translating gives CASSLPGGETQYF. The whole variable domain, filled in from reference TRBV7-7 and TRBJ2-5, reads GAGVSQSPRYKVTKRGQDVTLRCDPISSHATLYWYQQALGQGPEFLTYFNYEAQPDKSGLPSDRFSAERPEGSISTLTIQRTEQRDSAMYRCASSLPGGETQYFGPGTRLLVL.

A word on this clonotype: Likely a read error: the CDR3 ends without its conserved phenylalanine or tryptophan. J is TRBJ1-4 and V is TRBV5-5; no firm D call. Deletions cut 3 bases from V and 8 bases from J, with 11 bases between. The CDR3 contains 13 residues. Germline V gene sequence: CDR1 SGHKS, CDR2 YYEKEE (reference sequence). In DNA, the CDR3 is TGTGCCAGCAGCTCTTATCTCTCCGAAAAACTGTTTTCT. It yields the protein CASSSYLSEKLFS.

This clonotype has just a few counts. The chain joins TRBV2 to TRBJ2-5; no clear D. Trimming shortened V by 4 bases and J by 1 base, and 7 bases separated the two germline ends. This CDR3 spans 13 amino acids. From germline, CDR1 is SNHLY and CDR2 FYNNEI. The CDR3 spells CASSVELQETQYF. For the CDR3, the DNA is TGTGCCAGCAGTGTCGAACTCCAAGAGACCCAGTACTTC.

The rearrangement links TRBV14 to TRBJ2-1; a possible D gene is TRBD2 (5 bases). The CDR3 consists of 15 residues. V was clipped by 6 bases and J by 8 bases, with 20 bases between them. CDR1 and CDR2 from the germline V gene are SGHDN and FVKESK. This CDR3 is CASSQTMVTGDEQFF. In DNA form, the CDR3 reads TGTGCCAGCAGTCAGACTATGGTGACGGGCGATGAGCAGTTCTTC.

This clonotype was picked up a small number of times. This chain connects TRBV6-6 to TRBJ2-3; the D is unclear. V was cut by 2 bases and J by 5 bases, with 5 bases left in between. The CDR3 extends over 12 amino acids. Germline V gene sequence: CDR1 MNHNY, CDR2 SVGAGI (reference sequence). The CDR3 here is CASSYEKDTQYF. For the CDR3, the DNA is TGTGCCAGCAGTTACGAGAAAGATACGCAGTATTTT.

The chain employs TRBV2 and TRBJ2-5; D is unresolved. The V gene's germline CDR1 is SNHLY and CDR2 FYNNEI. The length of the CDR3 is 12 residues. The germline V and J ends were trimmed by 8 bases and 4 bases, with 11 bases remaining between them. This CDR3 reads CASDARSETQYF. The CDR3 nucleotides read TGTGCCAGCGACGCTAGGTCAGAGACCCAGTACTTC.

This clonotype was recorded a few times. This chain joins TRBV7-3 and TRBJ1-2; 9 bases map to TRBD1. This CDR3 is 15 amino acids long. CDR1 and CDR2 from the germline V gene are SGHTA and FQGTGA. V lost 5 bases to trimming and J lost 4 bases; unmatched junction nucleotides: 8. CDR3 nucleotide sequence: TGTGCCAGCAGCCCAGGGACAGGGTTTGGCTATGGCTACACCTTC. Its translation is CASSPGTGFGYGYTF.

This clonotype has only a few counts. V and J are TRBV12-3 or TRBV12-4 and TRBJ2-7; TRBD1 matches at 9 bases. Near its end, the DNA agrees better with TRBJ2-1, so the J call may be wrong. The CDR3 runs to 15 residues. For the CDR3, the DNA is TGTGCCAGCAGTTTAGAGACAGGGGGTCGCGATGAGCAGTTCTTC. Its translation: CASSLETGGRDEQFF.

V is TRBV6-5 and J is TRBJ1-1; the D is unclear. This CDR3 comprises 15 residues. Germline V gene sequence: CDR1 MNHEY, CDR2 SVGAGI. V lost 2 bases and J 1 base, leaving 11 bases between the germline ends. In nucleotides, the CDR3 is TGTGCCAGCAGTTACAGGCAGACCCAGAACACTGAAGCTTTCTTT. This sequence encodes CASSYRQTQNTEAFF.